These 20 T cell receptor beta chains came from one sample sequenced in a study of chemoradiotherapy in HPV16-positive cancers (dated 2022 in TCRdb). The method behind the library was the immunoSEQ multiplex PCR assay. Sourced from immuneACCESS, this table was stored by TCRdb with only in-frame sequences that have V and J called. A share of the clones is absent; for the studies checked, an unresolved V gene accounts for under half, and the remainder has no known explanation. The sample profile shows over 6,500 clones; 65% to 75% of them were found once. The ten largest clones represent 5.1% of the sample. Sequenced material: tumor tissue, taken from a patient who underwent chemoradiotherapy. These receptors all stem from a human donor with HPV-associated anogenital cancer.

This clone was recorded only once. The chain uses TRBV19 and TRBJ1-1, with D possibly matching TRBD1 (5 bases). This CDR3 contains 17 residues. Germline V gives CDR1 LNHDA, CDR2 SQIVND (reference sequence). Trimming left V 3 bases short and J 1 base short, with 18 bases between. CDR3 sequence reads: CASSIVGGGMRNTEAFF. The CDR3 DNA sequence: TGTGCCAGTAGTATCGTCGGGGGGGGTATGCGGAACACTGAAGCTTTCTTT.

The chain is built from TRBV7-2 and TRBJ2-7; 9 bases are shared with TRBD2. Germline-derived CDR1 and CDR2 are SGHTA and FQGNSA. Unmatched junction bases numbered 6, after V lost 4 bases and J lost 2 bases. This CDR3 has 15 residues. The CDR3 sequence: CASSSAGGATYEQYF. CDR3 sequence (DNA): TGTGCCAGCAGCTCCGCGGGGGGGGCAACCTACGAGCAGTACTTC.

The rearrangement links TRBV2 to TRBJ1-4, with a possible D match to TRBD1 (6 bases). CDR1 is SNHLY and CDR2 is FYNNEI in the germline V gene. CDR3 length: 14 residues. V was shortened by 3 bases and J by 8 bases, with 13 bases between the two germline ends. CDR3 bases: TGTGCCAGCAGTGACCACAGGGTAAACGAAAAACTGTTTTTT. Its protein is CASSDHRVNEKLFF.

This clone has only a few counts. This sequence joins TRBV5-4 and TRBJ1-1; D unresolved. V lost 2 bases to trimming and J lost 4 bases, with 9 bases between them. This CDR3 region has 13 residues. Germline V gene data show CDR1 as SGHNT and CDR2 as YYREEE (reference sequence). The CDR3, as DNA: TGTGCCAGCAGCTTCGCCAGTCTCACTGAAGCTTTCTTT. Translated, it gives CASSFASLTEAFF.

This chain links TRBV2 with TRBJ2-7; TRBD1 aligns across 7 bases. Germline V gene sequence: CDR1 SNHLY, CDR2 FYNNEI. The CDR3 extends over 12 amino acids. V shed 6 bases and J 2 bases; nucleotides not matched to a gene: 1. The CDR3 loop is CASRGTAYEQYF. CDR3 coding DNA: TGTGCCAGCAGAGGGACAGCCTACGAGCAGTACTTC.

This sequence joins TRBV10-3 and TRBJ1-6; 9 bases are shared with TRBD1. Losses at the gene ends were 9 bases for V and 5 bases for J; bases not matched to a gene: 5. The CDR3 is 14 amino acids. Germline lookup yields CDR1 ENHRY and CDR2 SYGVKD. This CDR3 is CAIEDRGNNSPLHF. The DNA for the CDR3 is TGTGCCATAGAGGACAGGGGTAATAATTCACCCCTCCACTTT.

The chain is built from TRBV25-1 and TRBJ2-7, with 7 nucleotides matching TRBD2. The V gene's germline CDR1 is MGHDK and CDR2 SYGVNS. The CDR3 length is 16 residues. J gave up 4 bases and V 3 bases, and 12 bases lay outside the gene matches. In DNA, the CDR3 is TGTGCCAGCAGTGATGGACTAGGACGCCGGGATTACGAGCAGTACTTC. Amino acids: CASSDGLGRRDYEQYF.

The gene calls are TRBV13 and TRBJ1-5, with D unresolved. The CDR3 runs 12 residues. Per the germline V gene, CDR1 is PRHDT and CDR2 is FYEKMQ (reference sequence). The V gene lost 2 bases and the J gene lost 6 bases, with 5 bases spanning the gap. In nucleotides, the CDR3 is TGTGCCAGCAGCTTAAAATCTCAGCCCCAGCATTTT. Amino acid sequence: CASSLKSQPQHF.

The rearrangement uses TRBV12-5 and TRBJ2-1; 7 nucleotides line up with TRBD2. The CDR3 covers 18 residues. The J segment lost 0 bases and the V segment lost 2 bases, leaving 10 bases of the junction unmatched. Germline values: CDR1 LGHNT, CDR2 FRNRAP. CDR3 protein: CASGLFFTGGNSYNEQFF. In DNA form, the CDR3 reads TGTGCTAGTGGTTTGTTCTTCACGGGAGGAAACTCCTACAATGAGCAGTTCTTC.

The CDR3 DNA reads as TGTGCCTGGAGTGTACGGGGAGGGAATGAAAAACTGTTTTTT. Translated: CAWSVRGGNEKLFF. V is TRBV30 and J is TRBJ1-4; unclear D gene. The CDR3 has 14 amino acids. The germline V gene has CDR1 GTSNPN and CDR2 SVGIG (reference sequence). V lost 0 bases and J lost 5, with 10 bases in between.

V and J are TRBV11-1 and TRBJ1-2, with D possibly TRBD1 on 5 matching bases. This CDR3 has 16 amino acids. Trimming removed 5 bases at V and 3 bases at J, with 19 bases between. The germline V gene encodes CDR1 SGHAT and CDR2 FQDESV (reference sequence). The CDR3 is CASSPRDGLGDYGYTF. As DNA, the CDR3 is TGTGCCAGCAGCCCCAGGGACGGGTTGGGAGACTATGGCTACACCTTC.

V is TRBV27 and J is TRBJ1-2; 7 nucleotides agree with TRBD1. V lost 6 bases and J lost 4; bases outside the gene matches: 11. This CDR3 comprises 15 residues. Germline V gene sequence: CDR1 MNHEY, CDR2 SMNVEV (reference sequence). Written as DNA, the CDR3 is TGTGCCAGCAGCTTCGCAGACAGGGATGGCTATGGCTACACCTTC. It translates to CASSFADRDGYGYTF.

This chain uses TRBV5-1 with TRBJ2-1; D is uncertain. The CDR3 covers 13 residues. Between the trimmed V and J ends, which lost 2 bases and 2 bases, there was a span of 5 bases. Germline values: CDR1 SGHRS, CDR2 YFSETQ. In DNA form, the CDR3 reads TGCGCCAGCAGCTTCGCAGCCTACAATGAGCAGTTCTTC. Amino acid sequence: CASSFAAYNEQFF.

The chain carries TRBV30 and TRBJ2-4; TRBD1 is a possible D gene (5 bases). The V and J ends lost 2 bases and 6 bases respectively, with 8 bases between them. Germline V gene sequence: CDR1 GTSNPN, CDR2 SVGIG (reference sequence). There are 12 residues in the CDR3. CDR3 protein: CAWSRQGNIQYF. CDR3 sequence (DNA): TGTGCCTGGAGTCGGCAGGGAAACATTCAGTACTTC.

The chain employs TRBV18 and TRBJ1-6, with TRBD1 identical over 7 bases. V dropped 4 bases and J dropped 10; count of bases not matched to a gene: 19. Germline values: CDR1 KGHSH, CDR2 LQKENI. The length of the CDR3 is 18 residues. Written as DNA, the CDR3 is TGTGCCAGCTCACGTGAGGGGTCACAGGGGAGCCTTCCCTCACCCCTCCACTTT. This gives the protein CASSREGSQGSLPSPLHF.

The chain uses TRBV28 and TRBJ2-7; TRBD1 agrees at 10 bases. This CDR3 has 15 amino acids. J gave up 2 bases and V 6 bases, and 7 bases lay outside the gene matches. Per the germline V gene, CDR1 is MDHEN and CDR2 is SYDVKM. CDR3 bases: TGTGCCAGCAGCTCCGTAGGACAGGGGGCCTACGAGCAGTACTTC. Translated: CASSSVGQGAYEQYF.

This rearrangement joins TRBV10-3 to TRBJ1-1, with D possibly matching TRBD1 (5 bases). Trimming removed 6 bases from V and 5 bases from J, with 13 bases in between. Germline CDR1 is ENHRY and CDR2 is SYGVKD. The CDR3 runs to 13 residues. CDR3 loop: CAIRRQGDTEAFF. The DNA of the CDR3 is TGTGCCATCAGGAGGCAGGGAGATACTGAAGCTTTCTTT.

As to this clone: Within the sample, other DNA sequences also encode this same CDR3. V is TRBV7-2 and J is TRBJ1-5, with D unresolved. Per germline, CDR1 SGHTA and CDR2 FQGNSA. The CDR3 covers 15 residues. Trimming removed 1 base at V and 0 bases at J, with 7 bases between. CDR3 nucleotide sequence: TGTGCCAGCAGCTTAGTGACGGATAGCAATCAGCCCCAGCATTTT. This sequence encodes CASSLVTDSNQPQHF.

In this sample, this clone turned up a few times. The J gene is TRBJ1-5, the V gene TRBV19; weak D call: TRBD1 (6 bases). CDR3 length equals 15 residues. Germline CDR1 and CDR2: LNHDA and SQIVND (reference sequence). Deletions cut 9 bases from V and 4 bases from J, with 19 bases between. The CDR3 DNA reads TGTGCCAGCCAAATCGGGACATCTACTAATCAGCCCCAGCATTTT. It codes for CASQIGTSTNQPQHF.

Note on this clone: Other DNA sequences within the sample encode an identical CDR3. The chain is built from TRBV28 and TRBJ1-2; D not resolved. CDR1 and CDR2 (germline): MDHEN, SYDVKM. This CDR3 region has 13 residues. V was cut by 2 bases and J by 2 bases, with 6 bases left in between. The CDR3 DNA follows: TGTGCCAGCAGTTTACGTGGGAACTATGGCTACACCTTC. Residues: CASSLRGNYGYTF.